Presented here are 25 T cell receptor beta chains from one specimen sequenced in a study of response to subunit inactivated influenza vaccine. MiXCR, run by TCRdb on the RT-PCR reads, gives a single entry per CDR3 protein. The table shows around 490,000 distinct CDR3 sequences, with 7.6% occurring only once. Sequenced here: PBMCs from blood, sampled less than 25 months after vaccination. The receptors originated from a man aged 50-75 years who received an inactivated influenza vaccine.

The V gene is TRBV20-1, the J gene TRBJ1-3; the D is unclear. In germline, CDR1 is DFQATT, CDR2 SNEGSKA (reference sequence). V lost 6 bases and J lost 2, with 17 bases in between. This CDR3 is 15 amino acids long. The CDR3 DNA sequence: TGCAGTGCCGGAACGGGGAGTCCCCCTGGAAACACCATATATTTT. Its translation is CSAGTGSPPGNTIYF.

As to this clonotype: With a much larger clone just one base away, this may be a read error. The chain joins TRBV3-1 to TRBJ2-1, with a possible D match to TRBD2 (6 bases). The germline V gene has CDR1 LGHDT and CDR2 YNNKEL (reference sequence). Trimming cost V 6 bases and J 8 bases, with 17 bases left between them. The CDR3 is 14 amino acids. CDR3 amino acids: CASSIGAGRDEQFF. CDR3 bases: TGTGCCAGCAGTATCGGGGCGGGGAGAGATGAGCAGTTCTTC.

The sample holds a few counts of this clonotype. The CDR3 DNA sequence: TGCAGTGCTACAAGATTGACAGGGGGTGATCAGCCCCAGCATTTT. Translated, it gives CSATRLTGGDQPQHF. V is TRBV20-1 and J is TRBJ1-5; 9 bases map to TRBD1. There are 15 residues in the CDR3. Germline V gene lookup returns CDR1 DFQATT and CDR2 SNEGSKA (reference sequence). V was clipped by 4 bases and J by 5 bases; unmatched bases: 9.

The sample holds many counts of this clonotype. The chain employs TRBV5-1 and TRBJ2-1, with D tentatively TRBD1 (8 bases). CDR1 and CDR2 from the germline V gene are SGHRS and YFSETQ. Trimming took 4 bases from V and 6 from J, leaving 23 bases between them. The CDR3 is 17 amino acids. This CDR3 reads CASSPGGSGQGLNEQFF. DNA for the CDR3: TGCGCCAGCAGCCCGGGGGGTAGTGGACAGGGACTCAATGAGCAGTTCTTC.

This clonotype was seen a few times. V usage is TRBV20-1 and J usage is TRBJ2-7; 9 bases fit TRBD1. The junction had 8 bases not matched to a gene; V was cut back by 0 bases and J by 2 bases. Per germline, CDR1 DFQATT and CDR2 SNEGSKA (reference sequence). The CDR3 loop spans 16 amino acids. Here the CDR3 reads CSARDLTGTGTYEQYF. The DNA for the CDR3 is TGCAGTGCTAGAGATTTAACGGGGACAGGGACCTACGAGCAGTACTTC.

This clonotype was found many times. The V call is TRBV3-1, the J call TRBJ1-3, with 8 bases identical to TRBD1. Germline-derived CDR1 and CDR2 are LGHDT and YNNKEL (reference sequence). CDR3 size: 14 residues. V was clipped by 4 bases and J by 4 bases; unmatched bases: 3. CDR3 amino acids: CASSPGTGGNTIYF. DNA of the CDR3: TGTGCCAGCAGCCCAGGGACAGGCGGAAACACCATATATTTT.

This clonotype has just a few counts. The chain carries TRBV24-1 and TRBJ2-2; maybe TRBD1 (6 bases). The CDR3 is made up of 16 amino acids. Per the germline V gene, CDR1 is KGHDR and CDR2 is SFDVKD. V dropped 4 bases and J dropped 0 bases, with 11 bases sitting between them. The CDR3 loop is CATSERDTSNTGELFF. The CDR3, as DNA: TGTGCCACCAGTGAACGGGACACTTCGAACACCGGGGAGCTGTTTTTT.

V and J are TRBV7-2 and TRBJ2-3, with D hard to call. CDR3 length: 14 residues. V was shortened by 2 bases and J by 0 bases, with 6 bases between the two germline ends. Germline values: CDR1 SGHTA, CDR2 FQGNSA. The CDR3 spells CASSLWSSTDTQYF. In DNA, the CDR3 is TGTGCCAGCAGCTTATGGTCTAGCACAGATACGCAGTATTTT. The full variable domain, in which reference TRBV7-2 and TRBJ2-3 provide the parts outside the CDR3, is GAGVSQSPSNKVTEKGKDVELRCDPISGHTALYWYRQSLGQGLEFLIYFQGNSAPDKSGLPSDRFSAERTGGSVSTLTIQRTQQEDSAVYLCASSLWSSTDTQYFGPGTRLTVL.

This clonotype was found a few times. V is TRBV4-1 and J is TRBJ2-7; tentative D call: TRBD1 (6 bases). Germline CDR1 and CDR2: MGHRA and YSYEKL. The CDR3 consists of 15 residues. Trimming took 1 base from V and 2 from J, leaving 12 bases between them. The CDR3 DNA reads TGCGCCAGCAGCCAAGCCACAGGGTTCCCCTACGAGCAGTACTTC. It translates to CASSQATGFPYEQYF.

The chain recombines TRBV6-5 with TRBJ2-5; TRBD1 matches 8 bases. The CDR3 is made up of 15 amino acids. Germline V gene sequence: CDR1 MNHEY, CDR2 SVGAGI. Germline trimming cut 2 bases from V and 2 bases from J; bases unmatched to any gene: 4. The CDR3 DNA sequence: TGTGCCAGCAGTTACGGACGGACAGGGCAAGAGACCCAGTACTTC. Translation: CASSYGRTGQETQYF.

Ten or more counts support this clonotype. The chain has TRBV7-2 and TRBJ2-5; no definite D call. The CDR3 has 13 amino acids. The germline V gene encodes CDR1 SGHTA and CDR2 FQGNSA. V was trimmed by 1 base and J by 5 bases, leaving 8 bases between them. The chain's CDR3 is CASSLGSIETQYF. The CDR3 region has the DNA TGTGCCAGCAGCTTAGGCAGCATTGAGACCCAGTACTTC.

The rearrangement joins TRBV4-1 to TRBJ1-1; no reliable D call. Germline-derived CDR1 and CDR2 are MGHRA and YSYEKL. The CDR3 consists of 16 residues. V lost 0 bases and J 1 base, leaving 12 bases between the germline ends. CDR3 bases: TGCGCCAGCAGCCAAGATATTGTTACGGAGAACACTGAAGCTTTCTTT. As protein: CASSQDIVTENTEAFF.

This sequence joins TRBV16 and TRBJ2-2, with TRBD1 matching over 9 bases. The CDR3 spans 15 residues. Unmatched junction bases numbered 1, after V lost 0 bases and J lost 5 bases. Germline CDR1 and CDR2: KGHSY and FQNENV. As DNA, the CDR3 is TGTGCCAGCAGCCAATCGGACAGGGGAACCGGGGAGCTGTTTTTT. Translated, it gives CASSQSDRGTGELFF. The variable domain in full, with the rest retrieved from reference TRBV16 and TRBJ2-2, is GEEVAQTPKHLVRGEGQKAKLYCAPIKGHSYVFWYQQVLKNEFKFLISFQNENVFDETGMPKERFSAKCLPNSPCSLEIQATKLEDSAVYFCASSQSDRGTGELFFGEGSRLTVL.

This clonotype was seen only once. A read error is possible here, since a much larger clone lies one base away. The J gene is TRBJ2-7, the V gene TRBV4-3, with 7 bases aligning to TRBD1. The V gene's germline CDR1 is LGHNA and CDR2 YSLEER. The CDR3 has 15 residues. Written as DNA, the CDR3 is TGCGCCAGGAGCCAAGGGACAGCAAGCTCCTACGAGCAGTACTTC. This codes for CARSQGTASSYEQYF.

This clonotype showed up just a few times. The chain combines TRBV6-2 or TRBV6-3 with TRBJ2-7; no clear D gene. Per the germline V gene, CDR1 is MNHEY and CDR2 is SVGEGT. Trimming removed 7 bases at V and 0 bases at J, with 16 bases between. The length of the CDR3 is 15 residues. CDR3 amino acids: CASKVPGGSSYEQYF. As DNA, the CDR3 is TGTGCCAGCAAAGTTCCCGGCGGAAGCTCCTACGAGCAGTACTTC.

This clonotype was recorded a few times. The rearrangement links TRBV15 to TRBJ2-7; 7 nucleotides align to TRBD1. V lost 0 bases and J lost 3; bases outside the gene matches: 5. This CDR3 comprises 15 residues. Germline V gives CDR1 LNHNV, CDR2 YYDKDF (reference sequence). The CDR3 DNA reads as TGTGCCACCAGCAGAGATTACAGGGGATTCTACGAGCAGTACTTC. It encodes CATSRDYRGFYEQYF.

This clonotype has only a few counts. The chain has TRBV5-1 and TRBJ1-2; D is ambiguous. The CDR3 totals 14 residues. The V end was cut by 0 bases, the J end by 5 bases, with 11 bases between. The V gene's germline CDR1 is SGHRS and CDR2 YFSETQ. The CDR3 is CASSLDTSRYGYTF. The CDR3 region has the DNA TGCGCCAGCAGCTTGGACACGTCGCGGTATGGCTACACCTTC.

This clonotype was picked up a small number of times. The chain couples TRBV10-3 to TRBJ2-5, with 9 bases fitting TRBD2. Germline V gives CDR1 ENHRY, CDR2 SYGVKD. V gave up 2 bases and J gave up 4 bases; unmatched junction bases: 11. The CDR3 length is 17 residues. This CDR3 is CAISERGLAGSGETQYF. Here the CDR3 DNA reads TGTGCCATCAGTGAGAGAGGGCTAGCGGGATCGGGAGAGACCCAGTACTTC.

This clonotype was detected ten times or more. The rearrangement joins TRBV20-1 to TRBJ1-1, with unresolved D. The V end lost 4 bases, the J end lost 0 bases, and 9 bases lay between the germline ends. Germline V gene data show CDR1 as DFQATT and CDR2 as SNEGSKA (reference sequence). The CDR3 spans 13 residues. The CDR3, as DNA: TGCAGTGCTATGTGGCAGTTGAACACTGAAGCTTTCTTT. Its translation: CSAMWQLNTEAFF.

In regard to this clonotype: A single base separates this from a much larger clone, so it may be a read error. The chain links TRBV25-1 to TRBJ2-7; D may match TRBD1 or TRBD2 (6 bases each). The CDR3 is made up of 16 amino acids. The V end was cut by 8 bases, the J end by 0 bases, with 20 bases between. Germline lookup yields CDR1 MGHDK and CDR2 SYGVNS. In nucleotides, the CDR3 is TGTGCCAGCGGTGGTTTTGACGGGGGCGGCTCCTACGAGCAGTACTTC. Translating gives CASGGFDGGGSYEQYF.

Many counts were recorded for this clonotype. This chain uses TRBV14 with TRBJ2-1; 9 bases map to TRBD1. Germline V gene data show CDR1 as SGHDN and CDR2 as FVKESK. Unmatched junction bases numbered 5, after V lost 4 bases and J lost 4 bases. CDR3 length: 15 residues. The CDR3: CASSPRDRVYNEQFF. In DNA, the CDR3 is TGTGCCAGCAGCCCCCGGGACAGGGTTTACAATGAGCAGTTCTTC.

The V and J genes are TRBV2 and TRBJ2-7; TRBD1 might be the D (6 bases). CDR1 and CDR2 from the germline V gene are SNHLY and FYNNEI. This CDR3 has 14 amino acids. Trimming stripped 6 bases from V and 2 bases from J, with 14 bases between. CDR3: CASRGTGFAYEQYF. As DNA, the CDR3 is TGTGCCAGCAGGGGCACAGGGTTCGCCTACGAGCAGTACTTC.

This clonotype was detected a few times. The CDR3 DNA is TGTGCCAGCAGCACGCGGAAGGGCCCAAACACTGAAGCTTTCTTT. Translating it yields CASSTRKGPNTEAFF. The V gene is TRBV11-2, the J gene TRBJ1-1; D uncertain. Germline CDR1 and CDR2: SGHAT and FQNNGV. The CDR3 runs 15 residues. The V gene lost 5 bases and the J gene lost 2 bases, with 15 bases spanning the gap.

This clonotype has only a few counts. CDR3 in amino acids: CASAWGVSTEAFF. The CDR3 DNA sequence: TGTGCCAGCGCATGGGGGGTTAGCACTGAAGCTTTCTTT. The genes are TRBV5-6 and TRBJ1-1, with D maybe TRBD1 (5 bases). The V end lost 7 bases, the J end lost 4 bases, and 14 bases lay between the germline ends. The CDR3 is 13 residues long. CDR1 is SGHDT, CDR2 YYEEEE, per germline. Supplemented by reference TRBV5-6 and TRBJ1-1, the full variable domain reads DAGVTQSPTHLIKTRGQQVTLRCSPKSGHDTVSWYQQALGQGPQFIFQYYEEEERQRGNFPDRFSGHQFPNYSSELNVNALLLGDSALYLCASAWGVSTEAFFGQGTRLTVV.

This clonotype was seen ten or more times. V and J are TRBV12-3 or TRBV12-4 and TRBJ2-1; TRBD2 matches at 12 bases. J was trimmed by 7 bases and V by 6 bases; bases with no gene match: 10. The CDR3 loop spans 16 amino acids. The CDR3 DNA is TGTGCCAGCAGCCAGTCTAGCGGGAGGGCCGATAATGAGCAGTTCTTC. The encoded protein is CASSQSSGRADNEQFF.